The sequence of this TCR beta chain was determined in a study of siplizumab effects on memory and regulatory T cells. Overall study findings and caveats: In roughly 75-96% of proliferating CD4+ or CD8+ clones, a naive or memory phenotype could not be assigned. Naive T cells seemed more diverse than memory cells; they also seemed major alloresponse contributors. Mapping to unstimulated subsets was achieved for only a minor fraction of alloreactive clones.

Germline V lookup: CDR1 MNHEY, CDR2 SVGAGI. J was trimmed by 2 bases and V by 6 bases; bases with no gene match: 7. The CDR3 contains 15 residues. With respect to this clone: What it binds is not known.

This table comes from immunoSEQ multiplex PCR, and its TCRdb copy is limited to in-frame clones, with some not included. The sample consists of more than 85,000 clones, roughly 89% of them appearing once. The origin of this receptor is a human donor in good health. V and J are TRBV6-5 and TRBJ1-5; 7 bases agree with TRBD1. The sequencing input was CD4+ T cells sorted from blood. In DNA form, the CDR3 reads TGTGCCAGCAGCACCGACAGGGTTGGCAATCAGCCCCAGCATTTT. Translation gives CASSTDRVGNQPQHF.